Below, 9 T cell receptor beta chains from the same sample are listed, as sequenced in a study of vaccination and CD4 T cells after COVID-19. The study sequenced cultured CD4+ T cell DNA using the Oncomine TCR Beta short-read assay. Using its own MiXCR run on the PCR reads, TCRdb lists one record per CDR3 protein. This table has more than 15,000 distinct CDR3 sequences, about 39% appearing once. Antigens for these TCRs are unknown. Treatment of the sample: approximately nine-day PBMC culture with coronavirus spike peptide pools or control peptides (ViraFEST assay). Material for sequencing was CD4+ T cells from blood, cultured in vitro. These receptors all stem from a human donor who had recovered from COVID-19.

The chain has TRBV11-3 and TRBJ2-3; unclear D gene. CDR1 and CDR2 from the germline V gene are SGHNT and YENEEA. Trimming left V 1 base short and J 0 bases short, with 14 bases between. The CDR3 covers 17 residues. The CDR3, as DNA: TGTGCCAGCAGCTTAGGGCAGAGGTCAGTAAGCACAGATACGCAGTATTTT. Its protein is CASSLGQRSVSTDTQYF. The full variable domain, with the rest looked up from reference TRBV11-3 and TRBJ2-3, is EAGVVQSPRYKIIEKKQPVAFWCNPISGHNTLYWYLQNLGQGPELLIRYENEEAVDDSQLPKDRFSAERLKGVDSTLKIQPAELGDSAVYLCASSLGQRSVSTDTQYFGPGTRLTVL.

The chain combines TRBV11-3 with TRBJ2-5; a possible D gene is TRBD2 (7 bases). Trimming stripped 4 bases from V and 2 bases from J, with 20 bases between. The germline CDR1 and CDR2 sequences are SGHNT and YENEEA. The CDR3 spans 17 residues. CDR3 bases: TGTGCCAGCAGCTCCCCCCGCGGGGGCAGGGGACAAGAGACCCAGTACTTC. This codes for CASSSPRGGRGQETQYF.

This clonotype was recorded a few times. The chain has TRBV27 and TRBJ1-4; 7 bases map to TRBD1. V was pared by 5 bases and J by 0 bases, with 12 bases of the junction left unmatched. The CDR3 totals 18 residues. CDR1 and CDR2 from the germline V gene are MNHEY and SMNVEV (reference sequence). The CDR3: CASSPTTGMIPTNEKLFF. The DNA of the CDR3 is TGTGCCAGCAGTCCCACGACAGGGATGATCCCAACTAATGAAAAACTGTTTTTT. The variable domain in full, completed from reference TRBV27 and TRBJ1-4, reads EAQVTQNPRYLITVTGKKLTVTCSQNMNHEYMSWYRQDPGLGLRQIYYSMNVEVTDKGDVPEGYKVSRKEKRNFPLILESPSPNQTSLYFCASSPTTGMIPTNEKLFFGSGTQLSVL.

The chain combines TRBV2 with TRBJ2-2; perhaps D is TRBD1 or TRBD2 (5 bases each). The CDR3 sequence is 13 residues long. The V gene's germline CDR1 is SNHLY and CDR2 FYNNEI. The V end lost 6 bases, the J end lost 5 bases, and 10 bases lay between the germline ends. CDR3: CASRRGETGELFF. The DNA of the CDR3 is TGTGCCAGCAGAAGAGGGGAAACCGGGGAGCTGTTTTTT.

The chain combines TRBV6-5 with TRBJ2-2, with 9 nucleotides matching TRBD1. The length of the CDR3 is 16 residues. Per the germline V gene, CDR1 is MNHEY and CDR2 is SVGAGI. V gave up 4 bases and J gave up 1 base; unmatched junction bases: 4. The CDR3 DNA is TGTGCCAGCAGTTGGGGACAGGGCCTGAACACCGGGGAGCTGTTTTTT. It translates to CASSWGQGLNTGELFF.

In this sample, this clonotype turned up a few times. V and J are TRBV7-9 and TRBJ1-6; D unclear. V was pared by 7 bases and J by 7 bases, with 14 bases between. This CDR3 region has 14 residues. The germline V gene has CDR1 SEHNR and CDR2 FQNEAQ (reference sequence). CDR3 nucleotides: TGTGCCAGCAACCGGGGAGAGGGAAATTCACCCCTCCACTTT. It specifies CASNRGEGNSPLHF.

V usage is TRBV11-2 and J usage is TRBJ1-5, with D perhaps TRBD1 (5 bases). Germline lookup yields CDR1 SGHAT and CDR2 FQNNGV. The CDR3 spans 16 residues. Trimming took off 2 bases at V and 6 bases at J, with 17 bases between the two ends. CDR3 sequence reads: CASSLMGRGGGQPQHF. The CDR3 coding sequence is TGTGCCAGCAGCTTAATGGGACGGGGCGGGGGTCAGCCCCAGCATTTT.

This clonotype was counted a single time. The chain joins TRBV2 to TRBJ2-7; TRBD2 aligns across 8 bases. Germline CDR1 and CDR2: SNHLY and FYNNEI. CDR3 size: 13 residues. With 8 bases clipped from V and 10 bases from J, the junction kept 13 bases outside the gene matches. CDR3 region: CASGGRGGGPQYF. The CDR3 DNA follows: TGTGCCAGCGGAGGTCGGGGGGGGGGCCCCCAGTACTTC. The full variable domain, with the rest looked up from reference TRBV2 and TRBJ2-7, is EPEVTQTPSHQVTQMGQEVILRCVPISNHLYFYWYRQILGQKVEFLVSFYNNEISEKSEIFDDQFSVERPDGSNFTLKIRSTKLEDSAMYFCASGGRGGGPQYFGPGTRLTVT.

This clonotype was recorded a few times. V usage is TRBV20-1 and J usage is TRBJ1-3, with D unclear. The germline V and J ends were trimmed by 3 bases and 0 bases, with 15 bases remaining between them. Germline CDR1 and CDR2: DFQATT and SNEGSKA (reference sequence). CDR3 length: 16 residues. The DNA of the CDR3 is TGCAGTGCTAGCCGAGAAGGCGGCTACTCTGGAAACACCATATATTTT. Amino acids: CSASREGGYSGNTIYF.